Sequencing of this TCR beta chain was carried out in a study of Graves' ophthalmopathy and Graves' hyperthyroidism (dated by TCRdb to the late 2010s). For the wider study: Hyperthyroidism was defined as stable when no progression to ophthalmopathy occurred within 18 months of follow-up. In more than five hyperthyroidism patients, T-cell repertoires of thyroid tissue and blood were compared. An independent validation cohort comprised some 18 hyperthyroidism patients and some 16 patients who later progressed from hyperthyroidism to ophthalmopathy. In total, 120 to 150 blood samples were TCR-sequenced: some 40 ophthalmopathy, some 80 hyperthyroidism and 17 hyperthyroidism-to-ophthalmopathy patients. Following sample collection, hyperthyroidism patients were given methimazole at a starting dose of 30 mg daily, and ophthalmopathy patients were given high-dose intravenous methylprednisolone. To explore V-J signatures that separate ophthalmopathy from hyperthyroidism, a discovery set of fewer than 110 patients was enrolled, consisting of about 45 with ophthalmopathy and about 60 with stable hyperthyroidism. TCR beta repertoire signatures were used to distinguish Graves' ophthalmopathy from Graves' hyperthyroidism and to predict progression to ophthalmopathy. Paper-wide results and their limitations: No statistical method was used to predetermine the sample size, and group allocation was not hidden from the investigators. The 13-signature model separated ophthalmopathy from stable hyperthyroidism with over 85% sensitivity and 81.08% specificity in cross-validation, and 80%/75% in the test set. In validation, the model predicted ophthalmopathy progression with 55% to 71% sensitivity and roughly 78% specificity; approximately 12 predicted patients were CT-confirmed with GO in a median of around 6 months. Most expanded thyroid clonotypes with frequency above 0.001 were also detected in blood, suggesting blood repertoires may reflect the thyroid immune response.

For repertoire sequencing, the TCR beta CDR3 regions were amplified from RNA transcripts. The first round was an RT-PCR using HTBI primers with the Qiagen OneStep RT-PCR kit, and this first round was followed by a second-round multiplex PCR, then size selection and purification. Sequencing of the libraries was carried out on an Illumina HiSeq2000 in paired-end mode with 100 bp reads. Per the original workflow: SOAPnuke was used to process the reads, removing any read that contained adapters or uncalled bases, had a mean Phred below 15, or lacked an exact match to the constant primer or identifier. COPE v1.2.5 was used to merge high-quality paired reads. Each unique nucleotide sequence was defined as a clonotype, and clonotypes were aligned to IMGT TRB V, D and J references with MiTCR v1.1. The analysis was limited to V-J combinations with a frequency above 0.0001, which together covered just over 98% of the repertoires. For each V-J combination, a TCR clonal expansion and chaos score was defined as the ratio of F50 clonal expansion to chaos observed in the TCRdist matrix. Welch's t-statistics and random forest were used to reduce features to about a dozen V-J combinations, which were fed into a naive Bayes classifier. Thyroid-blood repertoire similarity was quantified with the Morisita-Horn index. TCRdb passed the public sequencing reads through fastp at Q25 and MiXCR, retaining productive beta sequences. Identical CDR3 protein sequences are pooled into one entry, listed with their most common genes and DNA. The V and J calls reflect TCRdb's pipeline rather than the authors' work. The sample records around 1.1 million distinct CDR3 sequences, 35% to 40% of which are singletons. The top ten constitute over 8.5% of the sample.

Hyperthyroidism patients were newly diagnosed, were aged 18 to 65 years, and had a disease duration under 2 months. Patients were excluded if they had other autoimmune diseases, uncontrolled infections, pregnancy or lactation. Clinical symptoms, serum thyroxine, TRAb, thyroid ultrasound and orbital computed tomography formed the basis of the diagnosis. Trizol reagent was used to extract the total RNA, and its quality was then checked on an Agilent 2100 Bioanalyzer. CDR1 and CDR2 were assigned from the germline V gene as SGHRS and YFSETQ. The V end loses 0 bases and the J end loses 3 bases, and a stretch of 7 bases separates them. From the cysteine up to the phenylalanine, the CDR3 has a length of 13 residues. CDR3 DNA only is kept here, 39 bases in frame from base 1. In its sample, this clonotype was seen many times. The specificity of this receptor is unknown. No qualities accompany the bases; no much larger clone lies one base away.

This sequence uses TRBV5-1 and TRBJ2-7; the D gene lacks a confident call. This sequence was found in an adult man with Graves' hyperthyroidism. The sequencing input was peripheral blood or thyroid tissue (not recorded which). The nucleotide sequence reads TGCGCCAGCAGCTTGGTAAAGGACTACGAGCAGTACTTC. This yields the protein CASSLVKDYEQYF.